The rows below give T cell receptor beta chains drawn from one sample of a study of cytotoxic CD8 clonotypes in ibrutinib-treated CLL. Profiling relied on immunoSEQ multiplex PCR, and the TCRdb table lists in-frame clones only, not all of them. The sample consists of about 120,000 clones, 58% of them appearing once. The sequencing here drew on PBMCs, taken after 24 months of ibrutinib treatment. These receptors all stem from a human donor with chronic lymphocytic leukemia. Both conserved end residues are part of each CDR3. A D gene is named only where the DNA matches it firmly. Where a row states a size, it is once, few, many or the class of an expanded clone; other rows omit it.

TRBV4-3	.	TRBJ2-3	few	CASSQSTGLDTQYF	TGCGCCAGCAGCCAATCTACCGGATTAGATACGCAGTATTTT
TRBV4-2	TRBD2	TRBJ2-5	.	CASSQDRASGGQPQETQYF	TGTGCCAGCAGCCAAGATCGGGCTAGCGGGGGGCAACCCCAAGAGACCCAGTACTTC
TRBV30	.	TRBJ1-1	.	CAWSKGGFGVNTEAFF	TGTGCCTGGAGCAAAGGGGGATTTGGGGTGAACACTGAAGCTTTCTTT
TRBV12-5	.	TRBJ2-5	.	CASGLGETEKETQYF	TGTGCTAGTGGTTTGGGCGAGACAGAAAAAGAGACCCAGTACTTC
TRBV7-2	.	TRBJ2-3	many	CASAGDTQYF	TGTGCCAGCGCAGGGGATACGCAGTATTTT
TRBV2	.	TRBJ1-1	.	CASNSAAGHTEAFF	TGTGCCAGCAACTCCGCGGCAGGGCATACTGAAGCTTTCTTT
TRBV6-1	.	TRBJ1-5	.	CASSGRQVSQPQHF	TGTGCCAGCAGTGGGAGACAGGTCTCCCAGCCCCAGCATTTT
TRBV4-2	.	TRBJ2-5	.	CASSQGLGETQYF	TGTGCCAGCAGCCAAGGATTGGGGGAGACCCAGTACTTC
TRBV6-1	.	TRBJ1-3	.	CASSEKPYSGNTIYF	TGTGCCAGCAGTGAAAAGCCTTACTCTGGAAACACCATATATTTT
TRBV5-1	TRBD1	TRBJ1-2	.	CASSLGQGHYGYTF	TGCGCCAGCAGCTTAGGACAGGGCCACTATGGCTACACCTTC
TRBV5-1	TRBD2	TRBJ2-3	.	CASSEGTRGDTQYF	TGCGCCAGCAGCGAGGGGACTAGGGGCGATACGCAGTATTTT
TRBV19	.	TRBJ2-3	.	CASSIGWVDTQYF	TGTGCCAGTAGTATCGGGTGGGTGGATACGCAGTATTTT
TRBV6-1	TRBD2	TRBJ2-5	.	CAGSERGQETQYF	TGTGCCGGTTCAGAGCGGGGACAAGAGACCCAGTACTTC
TRBV11-3	.	TRBJ1-2	few	CASSLGYGQAENYGYTF	TGTGCCAGCAGCTTGGGGTATGGTCAGGCTGAAAACTATGGCTACACCTTC
TRBV29-1	TRBD1	TRBJ2-2	once	CSVGTGATGELFF	TGCAGCGTAGGGACAGGGGCCACCGGGGAGCTGTTTTTT
TRBV25-1	TRBD1	TRBJ2-3	.	CASTRGRDTQYF	TGTGCCAGCACCAGGGGGCGAGATACGCAGTATTTT
TRBV7-7	.	TRBJ2-5	.	CASSSPPVETQYF	TGTGCTAGCAGCTCCCCTCCGGTTGAGACCCAGTACTTC
TRBV4-3	.	TRBJ2-3	.	CASSPQGGYGTDTQYF	TGCGCCAGCAGCCCTCAGGGGGGATATGGCACAGATACGCAGTATTTT
TRBV9	TRBD1	TRBJ2-7	once	CASSAQGQHGYEQYF	TGTGCCAGCAGCGCCCAGGGACAGCACGGCTACGAGCAGTACTTC
TRBV7-2	.	TRBJ2-6	.	CASSLVFRRGGSGANVLTF	TGTGCCAGCAGCTTAGTTTTCAGGAGAGGGGGTTCTGGGGCCAACGTCCTGACTTTC
TRBV10-3	.	TRBJ1-5	.	CAISPSRSEPPQHF	TGTGCCATCAGTCCCTCGCGGAGCGAACCGCCCCAGCATTTT
TRBV7-9	.	TRBJ1-1	.	CASSPSEAGGEAFF	TGTGCCAGCAGCCCTTCCGAAGCGGGTGGTGAAGCTTTCTTT
TRBV5-1	.	TRBJ2-3	.	CASSLGGRVDTQYF	TGCGCCAGCAGCTTGGGAGGGCGCGTGGATACGCAGTATTTT
TRBV6-6	.	TRBJ2-7	.	CASSSGQGLTYEQYF	TGTGCCAGCAGTTCCGGACAGGGACTAACCTACGAGCAGTACTTC
TRBV28	TRBD2	TRBJ2-1	few	CASKLAEPNEQFF	TGTGCCAGCAAACTAGCGGAACCCAATGAGCAGTTCTTC
TRBV15	TRBD1	TRBJ1-2	.	CATSRYGQGPLYGYTF	TGTGCCACCAGCAGATACGGACAGGGACCCCTCTATGGCTACACCTTC
TRBV30	.	TRBJ2-7	few	CAWTQRWASYEQYF	TGTGCCTGGACCCAGCGGTGGGCCTCCTACGAGCAGTACTTC
TRBV5-8	.	TRBJ1-1	.	CASSRMGSGNEAFF	TGTGCCAGCAGCAGAATGGGGTCAGGTAATGAAGCTTTCTTT
TRBV7-9	.	TRBJ2-1	.	CASSLGGTSNEQFF	TGTGCCAGCAGCTTAGGGGGTACTTCCAATGAGCAGTTCTTC
TRBV5-1	.	TRBJ2-7	.	CASSLEPGSYEQYF	TGCGCCAGCAGCTTGGAACCTGGATCCTACGAGCAGTACTTC
TRBV5-6	.	TRBJ1-2	.	CASSLPPPRGDAYGYTF	TGTGCCAGCAGCTTGCCCCCCCCACGCGGGGATGCCTATGGCTACACCTTC
TRBV27	TRBD2	TRBJ2-3	few	CASGSSGGAQYF	TGTGCCAGCGGGTCTAGCGGGGGGGCGCAGTATTTT
TRBV27	.	TRBJ2-1	.	CASSFGGTVGNEQFF	TGTGCCAGCAGTTTCGGAGGTACAGTAGGGAATGAGCAGTTCTTC
TRBV25-1	.	TRBJ2-7	.	CASSETYEQYF	TGTGCCAGCAGTGAAACTTACGAGCAGTACTTC
TRBV7-3	TRBD1	TRBJ2-7	.	CASSTGTGNYEQYF	TGTGCCAGCAGCACCGGGACAGGGAACTACGAGCAGTACTTC
TRBV23-1	TRBD1	TRBJ2-2	.	CASSLSTRDRGRGELFF	TGCGCCAGCAGTCTCTCTACCCGGGACAGGGGGAGGGGGGAGCTGTTTTTT
TRBV27	.	TRBJ1-1	.	CASSQQKGTEAFF	TGTGCCAGCAGCCAGCAGAAAGGTACTGAAGCTTTCTTT
TRBV11-1	TRBD2	TRBJ2-1	.	CASSLGGLAGVNEQFF	TGTGCCAGCAGCTTAGGAGGACTAGCGGGGGTTAATGAGCAGTTCTTC
TRBV5-1	.	TRBJ2-3	.	CASRSGVDPSTDTQYF	TGCGCCAGCAGGTCAGGAGTTGACCCTAGCACAGATACGCAGTATTTT
TRBV4-1	.	TRBJ2-7	.	CASSPGPYEQYF	TGCGCCAGCAGCCCCGGACCGTACGAGCAGTACTTC
TRBV25-1	.	TRBJ2-3	.	CASSPGTDTQYF	TGTGCCAGCAGCCCCGGCACAGATACGCAGTATTTT
TRBV30	.	TRBJ2-2	.	CAWSVWIGRLQYGELFF	TGTGCCTGGAGTGTTTGGATTGGGCGGCTGCAATACGGGGAGCTGTTTTTT
TRBV5-1	.	TRBJ2-7	many	CASSLPEAYEQYF	TGCGCCAGCAGCTTGCCGGAAGCCTACGAGCAGTACTTC
TRBV7-8	.	TRBJ1-1	once	CASSLAEAFF	TGTGCCAGCAGCTTAGCTGAAGCTTTCTTT
TRBV9	TRBD2	TRBJ2-5	.	CASSVSPLAGATGETQYF	TGTGCCAGCAGCGTATCCCCGCTAGCGGGGGCCACAGGGGAGACCCAGTACTTC
TRBV28	.	TRBJ1-5	.	CASDSPYSNQPQHF	TGTGCCAGCGACAGTCCTTATAGCAATCAGCCCCAGCATTTT
TRBV6-1	TRBD2	TRBJ2-1	.	CASRPGLAGYNEQFF	TGTGCCAGCAGACCGGGACTAGCGGGGTACAATGAGCAGTTCTTC
TRBV9	.	TRBJ1-1	.	CASSQGTNTEAFF	TGTGCCAGCAGCCAGGGGACGAACACTGAAGCTTTCTTT
TRBV9	.	TRBJ1-2	.	CASSPTDPNYGYTF	TGTGCCAGCAGCCCGACGGATCCTAACTATGGCTACACCTTC
TRBV7-3	TRBD1	TRBJ2-5	few	CASSAGTGGAETQYF	TGTGCCAGCAGCGCAGGGACAGGGGGCGCGGAGACCCAGTACTTC
TRBV28	.	TRBJ1-5	.	CASSLSQGPYQPQHF	TGTGCCAGCAGTTTATCCCAGGGCCCCTATCAGCCCCAGCATTTT
TRBV9	.	TRBJ1-3	.	CASSSGTSSWSTIYF	TGTGCCAGTTCGTCCGGGACATCCTCGTGGAGCACCATATATTTT
TRBV5-1	.	TRBJ1-3	.	CASSVLSGNTIYF	TGCGCCAGCAGCGTGCTATCCGGAAACACCATATATTTT